These 25 T cell receptor beta chains originate from one sample sequenced in a study of T cells expressing NK-cell markers (dated by TCRdb to 2018 to 2020). The library came from 5' RACE. The sequencing machine was an Illumina HiSeq 2000. The reads, reprocessed by TCRdb, yield one row per CDR3 protein sequence and no DNA. This sample's table has entries for roughly 160,000 distinct CDR3 sequences. Around 20% of the sample rests with the top ten. What was sequenced was blood T cells: a sorted CD56 or NKG2C T cell subset, CD4+ or CD8+ T cells, or bulk PBMC T cells (not recorded which). These receptors came from a woman between 18 and 70 years old in good health.

The CDR3 here is CASSPADGLRQFF. The rearrangement links TRBV5-6 to TRBJ2-1; TCRdb names TRBD2, which stays unverified in the absence of DNA. This CDR3 is built from 13 residues. In germline, CDR1 is SGHDT, CDR2 YYEEEE. Full variable domain (remainder filled in from reference TRBV5-6 and TRBJ2-1): DAGVTQSPTHLIKTRGQQVTLRCSPKSGHDTVSWYQQALGQGPQFIFQYYEEEERQRGNFPDRFSGHQFPNYSSELNVNALLLGDSALYLCASSPADGLRQFFGPGTRLTVL.

The CDR3 loop is CSASDRRYGYTF. The V and J genes are TRBV20-1 and TRBJ1-2; TCRdb selects TRBD1, and the lack of DNA leaves this call unchecked. This CDR3 region has 12 residues. The germline CDR1 and CDR2 sequences are DFQATT and SNEGSKA (reference sequence).

The chain recombines TRBV12-3 or TRBV12-4 with TRBJ2-3. The CDR3 spans 12 residues. The CDR3 sequence: CASSLYSDTQYF.

The chain combines TRBV7-9 with TRBJ2-1; TCRdb returns TRBD1, unconfirmable since there is no DNA. CDR1 and CDR2 (germline): SEHNR, FQNEAQ (reference sequence). The CDR3 runs to 15 residues. This chain's CDR3 is CASSLTGGYYNEQFF.

This chain uses TRBV20-1 with TRBJ2-7; TCRdb names TRBD2, which stays unverified in the absence of DNA. Germline CDR1 is DFQATT and CDR2 is SNEGSKA (reference sequence). This CDR3 is built from 18 residues. CDR3 amino acids: CSARGGLVTSETSYEQYF.

The chain links TRBV30 to TRBJ2-1; TCRdb calls TRBD1, which cannot be checked without DNA. Germline V gives CDR1 GTSNPN, CDR2 SVGIG (reference sequence). The CDR3 is 14 amino acids. This CDR3 is CAWIGTGSGNEQFF.

V and J are TRBV27 and TRBJ1-5. CDR1 and CDR2 from the germline V gene are MNHEY and SMNVEV (reference sequence). The CDR3 totals 12 residues. CDR3 loop: CATKGWNQPQHF.

The chain joins TRBV20-1 to TRBJ2-4; TCRdb designates TRBD1, a call that cannot be tested without DNA. The CDR3 totals 17 residues. Germline V gene sequence: CDR1 DFQATT, CDR2 SNEGSKA (reference sequence). The CDR3 spells CSARDPHGDPSKNIQYF.

The chain combines TRBV15 with TRBJ1-5; absent DNA, TCRdb's TRBD1 call cannot be checked. The CDR3 contains 13 residues. Germline lookup yields CDR1 LNHNV and CDR2 YYDKDF (reference sequence). CDR3 region: CATSTQGEQPQHF.

The rearrangement links TRBV5-1 to TRBJ1-2; the D gene TCRdb calls, TRBD1, cannot be checked with no DNA. The CDR3 is made up of 14 amino acids. Germline V gene sequence: CDR1 SGHRS, CDR2 YFSETQ. The CDR3 here is CASSAGEPRYGYTF.

J is TRBJ2-7 and V is TRBV28; TCRdb reports TRBD1, a call that lacks DNA to check it against. The length of the CDR3 is 14 residues. Germline CDR1 reads MDHEN; CDR2 reads SYDVKM. Here the CDR3 reads CANAPSERTYEQYF.

This sequence joins TRBV29-1 and TRBJ2-3. CDR1 and CDR2 (germline): SQVTM, ANQGSEA. The CDR3 extends over 16 amino acids. CDR3 in amino acids: CSVVKVAFHDTDTQYF.

The chain recombines TRBV20-1 with TRBJ1-1; TCRdb designates TRBD1, a call that cannot be tested without DNA. Germline CDR1 reads DFQATT; CDR2 reads SNEGSKA (reference sequence). The CDR3 loop spans 14 amino acids. CDR3 loop: CSAPHSEGTSEAFF.

The chain is built from TRBV29-1 and TRBJ2-1; the TCRdb D gene call, TRBD1, has no DNA to confirm it. The CDR3 spans 13 residues. Germline CDR1 reads SQVTM; CDR2 reads ANQGSEA. The chain's CDR3 is CSVEGGLNNEQFF.

This chain uses TRBV7-9 with TRBJ2-1; TCRdb picks TRBD2, but there is no DNA to check that call. The CDR3 is 15 residues long. Germline V gene data show CDR1 as SEHNR and CDR2 as FQNEAQ (reference sequence). CDR3 residues: CASSLVLAGTVEQFF.

This chain joins TRBV6-2 or TRBV6-3 and TRBJ2-7; the TCRdb D gene call, TRBD2, has no DNA to confirm it. The CDR3 is 11 amino acids. Germline values: CDR1 MNHEY, CDR2 SVGEGT. Here the CDR3 reads CASEGGGEQYF.

The rearrangement joins TRBV3-1 to TRBJ2-7; there is no DNA to check the TCRdb D call of TRBD1. The length of the CDR3 is 14 residues. Germline CDR1 LGHDT, CDR2 YNNKEL (reference sequence). The CDR3 here is CASSLRQGEGEQYF.

The CDR3 sequence is CACLRAAANNEQFF. The genes are TRBV28 and TRBJ2-1; with no DNA, the TCRdb D assignment of TRBD1 cannot be verified. The germline CDR1 and CDR2 sequences are MDHEN and SYDVKM. The CDR3 sequence is 14 residues long.

The chain has TRBV3-1 and TRBJ2-2; TCRdb returns TRBD2, unconfirmable since there is no DNA. The CDR3 contains 15 residues. Looked up from germline, CDR1 is LGHDT and CDR2 is YNNKEL (reference sequence). The CDR3 loop reads CASSQMAGGAGELFF. Supplemented by reference TRBV3-1 and TRBJ2-2, the full variable domain reads DTAVSQTPKYLVTQMGNDKSIKCEQNLGHDTMYWYKQDSKKFLKIMFSYNNKELIINETVPNRFSPKSPDKAHLNLHINSLELGDSAVYFCASSQMAGGAGELFFGEGSRLTVL.

The chain uses TRBV12-3 or TRBV12-4 and TRBJ2-3; TCRdb picks TRBD2, but there is no DNA to check that call. The CDR3 has 14 residues. This CDR3 is CASSLFEGTDTQYF.

The chain carries TRBV7-2 and TRBJ2-2; no DNA is available, so the TRBD2 call from TCRdb remains unchecked. This CDR3 has 13 amino acids. Germline CDR1 SGHTA, CDR2 FQGNSA. CDR3 loop: CASSPPPHGELFF.

The chain employs TRBV10-3 and TRBJ1-1; the D call from TCRdb, TRBD1, cannot be confirmed without DNA. The germline CDR1 and CDR2 sequences are ENHRY and SYGVKD. This CDR3 contains 13 residues. This CDR3 is CAISRRVNTEAFF.

This chain uses TRBV20-1 with TRBJ2-5; the D gene TCRdb calls, TRBD2, cannot be checked with no DNA. Germline V gene data show CDR1 as DFQATT and CDR2 as SNEGSKA (reference sequence). The CDR3 loop spans 13 amino acids. The CDR3: CSAPTRGLETQYF.

The chain couples TRBV5-1 to TRBJ1-6; TCRdb's assignment of TRBD1 cannot be checked, as there is no DNA. The CDR3 contains 17 residues. Germline lookup yields CDR1 SGHRS and CDR2 YFSETQ. The CDR3: CASSSRTGEYDNSPLHF.

This chain uses TRBV5-1 with TRBJ2-3. CDR3 size: 14 residues. CDR1 is SGHRS, CDR2 YFSETQ, per germline. CDR3 sequence: CASRLGLAVDTQYF.